This T cell receptor (beta chain) was sequenced in a study of T cells after yellow fever vaccination. Study at large: With SMART-Seq v4 Ultra Low Input, the fractions containing low cell numbers were prepared.

The CDR3 has 15 residues. The ends were cut back, 0 bases at V and 4 bases at J, with 11 bases in the middle. From germline, CDR1 is SGHRS and CDR2 YFSETQ. Findings and caveats of the study: CD4 and CD8 compartments shared a small share of clonotypes, likely from convergent recombination. A weaker secondary response peaked on day 5, the primary on day 15. Post-booster repertoires contained most primary-vaccination clones again (about 96% CD4, approximately 88% CD8).

About this clonotype: What it binds is unknown.

TCRdb processed the 5' RACE reads anew with MiXCR; each CDR3 protein has one entry. Here the sample spans under 550,000 distinct CDR3 sequences, around a fifth being singletons. The starting material was PBMCs, obtained less than 25 days after the first yellow fever vaccination. The source of this sequence is a man aged 18 to 30 who received the YFV17D yellow fever vaccine. The chain recombines TRBV5-1 with TRBJ2-1; D is ambiguous. The CDR3 region has the DNA TGCGCCAGCAGCTTGGTGGCGAATTTTTACAATGAGCAGTTCTTC. It translates to CASSLVANFYNEQFF.